This T cell receptor beta chain was identified in a study of T cell repertoires in cytomegalovirus infection. On the study more broadly: In the study, CMV epitopes included recently identified HLA-C-restricted and well-studied HLA-B-restricted ones. Both CMV infection and a matching HLA type were indicated by public TCR beta signatures.

Of note for this clonotype: Its antigen is unidentified.

Germline CDR1 reads MDHEN; CDR2 reads SYDVKM. Trimming took off 8 bases at V and 10 bases at J, with 24 bases between the two ends. CDR3 length: 16 amino acids. The study's findings and limits: Carriers of CMV and the relevant HLA type were discriminated by public TCR beta frequency. What dominated the ex vivo response were HLA-C-restricted CMV-specific TCR beta clonotypes.

Each CDR3 protein is one row after TCRdb ran MiXCR on the reads. Of roughly 730,000 distinct CDR3 sequences listed, around a third were seen once; the top ten hold 18%. This material consisted of cultured PBMCs, taken from culture after CMV antigen stimulation. The sequence was collected from a human donor in good health (CMV status not recorded). Some clones in this sample may be carry-over from other donors' samples. This chain uses TRBV28 with TRBJ1-6; a possible D gene is TRBD1 (5 bases). Here the CDR3 DNA reads TGTGCCAGCTCCATGGTTTTCGGGACCTTAAAATCACCCCTCCACTTT. Amino acid sequence: CASSMVFGTLKSPLHF.